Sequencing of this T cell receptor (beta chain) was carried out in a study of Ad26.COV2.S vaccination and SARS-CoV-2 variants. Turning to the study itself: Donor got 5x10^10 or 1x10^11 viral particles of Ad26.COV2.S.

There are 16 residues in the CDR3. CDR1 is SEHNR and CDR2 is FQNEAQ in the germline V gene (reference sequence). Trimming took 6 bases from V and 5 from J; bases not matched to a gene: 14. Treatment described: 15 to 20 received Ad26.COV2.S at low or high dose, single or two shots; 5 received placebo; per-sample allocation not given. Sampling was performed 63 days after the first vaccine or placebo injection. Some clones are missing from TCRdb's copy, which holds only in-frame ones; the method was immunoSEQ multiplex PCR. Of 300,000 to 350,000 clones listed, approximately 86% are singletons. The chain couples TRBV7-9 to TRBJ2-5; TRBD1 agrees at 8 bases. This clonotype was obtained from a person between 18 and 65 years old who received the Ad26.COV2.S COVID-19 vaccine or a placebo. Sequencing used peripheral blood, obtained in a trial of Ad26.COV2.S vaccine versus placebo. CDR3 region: CASRAGTGSSGETQYF. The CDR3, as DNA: TGTGCCAGCAGAGCCGGGACAGGATCTTCAGGGGAGACCCAGTACTTC.